This T cell receptor beta chain emerged from a study of shared T cell receptors in the human thymus. Profiled with immunoSEQ multiplex PCR; TCRdb holds only in-frame clones, not every one. The repertoire consists of roughly 660,000 clones, with around 89% occurring once and the leading ten covering approximately 0.01%. Germline values: CDR1 LGHNA, CDR2 YSLEER. The length of the CDR3 is 16 residues. The ends lost 0 bases at V and 2 bases at J; junction bases unmatched: 7. The sample was also reused in another study, on human thymus T cells. Per that study: Donors consisted of healthy Finnish infants (having corrective surgery for congenital heart defects). Related research described strongly overlapping thymic repertoires in unrelated people.

The V call is TRBV4-3, the J call TRBJ2-7; 7 bases map to TRBD2. The sequence was collected from a boy under three years old with a congenital heart defect. Sequencing input: thymocytes. The CDR3 DNA is TGCGCCAGCAGCCAAGACCGACTAGCAGATCCCTACGAGCAGTACTTC. Translation gives CASSQDRLADPYEQYF.